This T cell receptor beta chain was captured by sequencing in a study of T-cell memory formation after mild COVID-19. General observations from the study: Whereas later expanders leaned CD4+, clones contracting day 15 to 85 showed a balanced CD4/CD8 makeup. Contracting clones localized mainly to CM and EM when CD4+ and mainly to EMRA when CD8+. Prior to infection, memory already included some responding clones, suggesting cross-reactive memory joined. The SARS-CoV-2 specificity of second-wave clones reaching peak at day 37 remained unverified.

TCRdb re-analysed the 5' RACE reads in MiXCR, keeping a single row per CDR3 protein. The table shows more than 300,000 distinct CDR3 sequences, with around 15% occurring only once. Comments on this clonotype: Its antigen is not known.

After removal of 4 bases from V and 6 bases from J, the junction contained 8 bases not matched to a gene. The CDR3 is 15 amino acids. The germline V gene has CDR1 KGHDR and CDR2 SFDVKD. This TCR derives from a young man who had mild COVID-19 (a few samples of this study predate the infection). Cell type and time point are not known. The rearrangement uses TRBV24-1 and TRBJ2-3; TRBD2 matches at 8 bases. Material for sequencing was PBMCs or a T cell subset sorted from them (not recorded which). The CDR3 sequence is CATSESGTRADTQYF. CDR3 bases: TGTGCCACCAGTGAATCCGGGACTAGGGCGGATACGCAGTATTTT.